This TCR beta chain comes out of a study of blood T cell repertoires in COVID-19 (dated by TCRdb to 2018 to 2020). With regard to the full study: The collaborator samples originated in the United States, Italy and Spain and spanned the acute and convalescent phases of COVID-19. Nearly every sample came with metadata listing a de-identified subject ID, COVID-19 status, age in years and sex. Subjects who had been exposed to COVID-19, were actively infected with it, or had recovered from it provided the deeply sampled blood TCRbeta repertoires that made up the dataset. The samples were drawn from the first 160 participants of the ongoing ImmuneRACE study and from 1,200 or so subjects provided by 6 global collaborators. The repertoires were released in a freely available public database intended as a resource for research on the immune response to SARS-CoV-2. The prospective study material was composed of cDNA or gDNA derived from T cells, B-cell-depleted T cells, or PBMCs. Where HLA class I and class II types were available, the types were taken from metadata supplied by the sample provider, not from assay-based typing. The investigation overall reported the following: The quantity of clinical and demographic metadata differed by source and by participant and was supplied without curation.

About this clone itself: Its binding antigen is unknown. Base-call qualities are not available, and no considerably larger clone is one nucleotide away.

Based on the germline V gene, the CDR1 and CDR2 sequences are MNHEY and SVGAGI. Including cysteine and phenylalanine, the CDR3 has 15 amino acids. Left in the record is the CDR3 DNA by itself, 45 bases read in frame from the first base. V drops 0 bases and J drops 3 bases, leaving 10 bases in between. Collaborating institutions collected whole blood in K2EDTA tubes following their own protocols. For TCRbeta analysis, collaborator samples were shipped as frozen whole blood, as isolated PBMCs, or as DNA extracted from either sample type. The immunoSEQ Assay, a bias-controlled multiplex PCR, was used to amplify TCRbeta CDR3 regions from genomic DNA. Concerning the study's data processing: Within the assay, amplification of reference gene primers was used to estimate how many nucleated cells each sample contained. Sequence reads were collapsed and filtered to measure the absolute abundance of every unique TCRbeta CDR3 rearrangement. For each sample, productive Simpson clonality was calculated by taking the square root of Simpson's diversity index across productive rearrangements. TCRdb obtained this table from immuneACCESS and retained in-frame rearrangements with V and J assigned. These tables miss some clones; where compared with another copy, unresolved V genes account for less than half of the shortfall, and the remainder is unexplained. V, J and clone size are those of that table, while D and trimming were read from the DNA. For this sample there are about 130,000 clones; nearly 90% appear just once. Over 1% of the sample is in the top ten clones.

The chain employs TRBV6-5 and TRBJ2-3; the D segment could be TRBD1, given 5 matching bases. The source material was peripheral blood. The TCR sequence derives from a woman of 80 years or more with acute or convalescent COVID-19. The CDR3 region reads CASSYSAGWTDTQYF. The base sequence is TGTGCCAGCAGTTACTCAGCAGGGTGGACAGATACGCAGTATTTT.